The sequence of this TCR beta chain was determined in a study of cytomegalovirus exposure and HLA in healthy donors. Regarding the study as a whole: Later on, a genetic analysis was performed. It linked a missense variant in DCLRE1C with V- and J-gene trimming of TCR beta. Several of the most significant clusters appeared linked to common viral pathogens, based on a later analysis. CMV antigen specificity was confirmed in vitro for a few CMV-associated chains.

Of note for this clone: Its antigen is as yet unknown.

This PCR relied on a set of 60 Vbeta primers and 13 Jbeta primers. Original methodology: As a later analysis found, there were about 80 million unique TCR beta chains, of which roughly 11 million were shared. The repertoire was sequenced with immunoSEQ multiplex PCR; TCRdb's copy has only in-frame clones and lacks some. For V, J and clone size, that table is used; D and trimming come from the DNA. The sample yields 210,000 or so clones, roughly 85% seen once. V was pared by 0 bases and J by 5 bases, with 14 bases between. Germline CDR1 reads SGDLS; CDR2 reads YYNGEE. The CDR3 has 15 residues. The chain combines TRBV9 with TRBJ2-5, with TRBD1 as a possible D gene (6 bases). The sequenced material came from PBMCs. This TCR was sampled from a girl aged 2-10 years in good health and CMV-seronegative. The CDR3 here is CASSVGQGSWETQYF. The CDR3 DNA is TGTGCCAGCAGCGTAGGCCAGGGGAGTTGGGAGACCCAGTACTTC. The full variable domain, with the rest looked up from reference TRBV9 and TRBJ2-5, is DSGVTQTPKHLITATGQRVTLRCSPRSGDLSVYWYQQSLDQGLQFLIQYYNGEERAKGNILERFSAQQFPDLHSELNLSSLELGDSALYFCASSVGQGSWETQYFGPGTRLLVL.